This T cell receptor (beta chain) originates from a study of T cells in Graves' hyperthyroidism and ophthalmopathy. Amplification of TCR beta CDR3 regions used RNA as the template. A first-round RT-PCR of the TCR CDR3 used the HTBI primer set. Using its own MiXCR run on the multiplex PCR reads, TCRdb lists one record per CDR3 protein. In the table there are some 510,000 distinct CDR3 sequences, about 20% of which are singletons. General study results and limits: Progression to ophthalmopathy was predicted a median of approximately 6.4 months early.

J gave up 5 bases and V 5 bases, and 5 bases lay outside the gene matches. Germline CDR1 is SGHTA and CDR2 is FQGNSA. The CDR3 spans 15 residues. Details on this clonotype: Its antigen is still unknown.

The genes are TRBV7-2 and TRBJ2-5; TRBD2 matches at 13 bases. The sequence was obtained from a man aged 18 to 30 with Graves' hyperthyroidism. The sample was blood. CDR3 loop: CASSQLAGGRETQYF. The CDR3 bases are TGTGCCAGCAGCCAACTAGCGGGGGGGAGGGAGACCCAGTACTTC. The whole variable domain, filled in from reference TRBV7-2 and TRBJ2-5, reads GAGVSQSPSNKVTEKGKDVELRCDPISGHTALYWYRQSLGQGLEFLIYFQGNSAPDKSGLPSDRFSAERTGGSVSTLTIQRTQQEDSAVYLCASSQLAGGRETQYFGPGTRLLVL.